This T cell receptor beta chain was documented in a study of T cells in Graves' hyperthyroidism and ophthalmopathy. This clonotype was seen more than once but under ten times. RNA transcripts were the template for amplifying TCR beta CDR3 regions. HTBI primers were employed in a first-round RT-PCR of the TCR CDR3. TCRdb used MiXCR to reprocess the multiplex PCR reads, holding one entry per CDR3 protein. The repertoire holds under 300,000 distinct CDR3 sequences, with roughly 22% as singletons. The sample was blood. This sequence was found in a man younger than 45 with Graves' ophthalmopathy.

The CDR3 loop is CASSHSDRHQETQYF. The CDR3 DNA follows: TGTGCCAGCAGCCACTCTGATCGCCACCAAGAGACCCAGTACTTC. The chain carries TRBV14 and TRBJ2-5; D not resolved. V dropped 3 bases and J dropped 0 bases, with 11 bases sitting between them. CDR3 length: 15 residues. Germline values: CDR1 SGHDN, CDR2 FVKESK.